This T cell receptor beta chain emerged from a study of blood T cell repertoires in COVID-19. Study at large: Whether acute or convalescent, the COVID-19 samples came from the United States, Italy and Spain. T cells, B-cell-depleted T cells, or PBMCs supplied cDNA or gDNA.

Enrollees, roughly 18 to 95 years old, lived in about two dozen US areas. Authors' data handling: Amplification of reference gene primers provided the estimated nucleated cell counts. Repertoires were generated with immunoSEQ multiplex PCR, while TCRdb's copy carries only in-frame clones and drops some. That table furnishes V, J and clone size, whereas the DNA furnished D and trimming. Among 150,000 or so clones listed, over 70% were seen once. Germline lookup yields CDR1 MNHEY and CDR2 SMNVEV (reference sequence). This CDR3 contains 18 residues. The V gene lost 0 bases and the J gene lost 0 bases, with 17 bases spanning the gap.

The clonotype was recovered from a woman between 40 and 50 years old with acute COVID-19. Sequences were obtained from PBMCs or T cells enriched from blood (not recorded which). The rearrangement joins TRBV27 to TRBJ1-1; no reliable D call. CDR3 nucleotide sequence: TGTGCCAGCAGTTTATCCAGGTTATATTTCGACATGAACACTGAAGCTTTCTTT. Its translation: CASSLSRLYFDMNTEAFF.